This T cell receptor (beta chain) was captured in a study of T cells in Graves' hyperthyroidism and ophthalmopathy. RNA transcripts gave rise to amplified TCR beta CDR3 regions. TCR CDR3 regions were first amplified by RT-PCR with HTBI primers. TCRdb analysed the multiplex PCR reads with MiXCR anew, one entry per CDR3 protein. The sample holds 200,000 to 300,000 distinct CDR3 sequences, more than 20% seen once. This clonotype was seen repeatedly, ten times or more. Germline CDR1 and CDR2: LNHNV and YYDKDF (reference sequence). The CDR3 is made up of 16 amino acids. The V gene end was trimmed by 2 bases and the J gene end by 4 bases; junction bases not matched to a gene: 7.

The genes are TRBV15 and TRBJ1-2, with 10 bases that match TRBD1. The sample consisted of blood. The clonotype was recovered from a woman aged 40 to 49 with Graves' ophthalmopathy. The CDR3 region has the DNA TGTGCCACCAGCAGATCCGGACAGGGGGAATCCTATGGCTACACCTTC. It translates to CATSRSGQGESYGYTF.